The 22 T cell receptor beta chains below come from one sample, sequenced in a study of brain T cells in children with intractable seizures. Sequenced by immunoSEQ multiplex PCR; TCRdb stores in-frame clones only, minus some. Among roughly 69,000 clones, roughly 95% were seen once, and the ten largest hold more than 0.3%. The sequenced sample was peripheral blood, obtained at surgery. These receptors all come from a boy in the first two years of life with focal cortical dysplasia and intractable seizures.

The chain recombines TRBV7-2 with TRBJ2-5; TRBD2 might be the D (6 bases). CDR3 size: 13 residues. CDR1 is SGHTA and CDR2 is FQGNSA in the germline V gene. The germline V and J ends were trimmed by 1 base and 7 bases, with 10 bases remaining between them. CDR3 loop: CASSLGGVGTQYF. The CDR3 region has the DNA TGTGCCAGCAGCTTAGGCGGGGTCGGGACCCAGTACTTC.

This chain links TRBV7-2 with TRBJ2-2, with a weak D call TRBD1 (6 bases). Germline V gives CDR1 SGHTA, CDR2 FQGNSA. With 1 base removed from V and 7 bases from J, the gap between germline ends came to 13 bases. The CDR3 is made up of 15 amino acids. This CDR3 reads CASSLGQAENGELFF. CDR3 in DNA: TGTGCCAGCAGCTTAGGACAGGCCGAAAACGGGGAGCTGTTTTTT.

This sequence joins TRBV7-3 and TRBJ2-3, with a possible D match to TRBD2 (6 bases). Looked up from germline, CDR1 is SGHTA and CDR2 is FQGTGA. This CDR3 has 14 residues. The germline V and J ends were trimmed by 2 bases and 3 bases, with 9 bases remaining between them. The CDR3 loop is CASSLGGRTDTQYF. As DNA, the CDR3 is TGTGCCAGCAGCTTAGGGGGGAGGACAGATACGCAGTATTTT.

This clone was seen a single time. The chain recombines TRBV19 with TRBJ2-1, with D perhaps assigned TRBD1 or TRBD2 (7 bases each). This CDR3 contains 15 residues. Trimming stripped 3 bases from V and 4 bases from J, with 13 bases between. Germline CDR1 and CDR2: LNHDA and SQIVND (reference sequence). CDR3 coding DNA: TGTGCCAGTAGTATCGGCAGGGGGGGGTACAATGAGCAGTTCTTC. Protein sequence: CASSIGRGGYNEQFF. The variable domain in full, completed from reference TRBV19 and TRBJ2-1, reads DGGITQSPKYLFRKEGQNVTLSCEQNLNHDAMYWYRQDPGQGLRLIYYSQIVNDFQKGDIAEGYSVSREKKESFPLTVTSAQKNPTAFYLCASSIGRGGYNEQFFGPGTRLTVL.

A word on this clone: One end of the junction varies from germline; a read error may be responsible. This chain connects TRBV6-5 to TRBJ1-1; no clear D gene. This CDR3 has 13 residues. Germline lookup yields CDR1 MNHEY and CDR2 SVGAGI. The DNA of the CDR3 is TGTGCCACCAGTTCCATCAGGAACACTGAAGCTTTCTTT. It yields the protein CATSSIRNTEAFF.

This chain links TRBV20-1 with TRBJ1-4; D unclear. This CDR3 contains 11 residues. In germline, CDR1 is DFQATT, CDR2 SNEGSKA (reference sequence). The ends were cut back, 4 bases at V and 6 bases at J, with 6 bases in the middle. DNA for the CDR3: TGCAGTGCTACCCCCGATGAAAAACTGTTTTTT. Translating it yields CSATPDEKLFF.

The chain couples TRBV5-1 to TRBJ2-2, with a weak D call TRBD1 (7 bases). Germline-derived CDR1 and CDR2 are SGHRS and YFSETQ. CDR3 size: 14 residues. The ends were cut back, 4 bases at V and 6 bases at J, with 13 bases in the middle. CDR3 protein: CASSPTGRPGELFF. CDR3 nucleotides: TGCGCCAGCAGCCCGACAGGGAGGCCCGGGGAGCTGTTTTTT. The complete variable domain, with remaining parts taken from reference TRBV5-1 and TRBJ2-2, reads KAGVTQTPRYLIKTRGQQVTLSCSPISGHRSVSWYQQTPGQGLQFLFEYFSETQRNKGNFPGRFSGRQFSNSRSEMNVSTLELGDSALYLCASSPTGRPGELFFGEGSRLTVL.

This clone was observed a single time. V and J are TRBV12-5 and TRBJ2-7; D might be TRBD1 or TRBD2, each matching 5 bases. Germline-derived CDR1 and CDR2 are LGHNT and FRNRAP. This CDR3 has 16 residues. The V end lost 5 bases, the J end lost 0 bases, and 17 bases lay between the germline ends. The CDR3 sequence is CASGLVTGTHSYEQYF. The CDR3 nucleotides read TGTGCTAGTGGTCTTGTCACCGGGACGCACTCCTACGAGCAGTACTTC.

The CDR3 DNA follows: TGTGCCAGCAGCGTAGGGACAGAACTCAATCAGCCCCAGCATTTT. It encodes CASSVGTELNQPQHF. J is TRBJ1-5 and V is TRBV9; TRBD1 is a possible D gene (6 bases). The CDR3 is 15 amino acids. Germline V gives CDR1 SGDLS, CDR2 YYNGEE. Trimming removed 0 bases from V and 3 bases from J, with 10 bases in between.

The rearrangement links TRBV24-1 to TRBJ2-1, with 7 nucleotides matching TRBD2. V was pared by 6 bases and J by 2 bases, with 9 bases of the junction left unmatched. There are 16 residues in the CDR3. Germline loops: CDR1 KGHDR, CDR2 SFDVKD. CDR3 DNA sequence: TGTGCCACCAGTCAACGTGGAGCGGGACCCTACAATGAGCAGTTCTTC. This translates into CATSQRGAGPYNEQFF.

CDR3 protein: CASSRGLNEQFF. The CDR3 DNA follows: TGTGCCAGCAGCCGGGGACTGAATGAGCAGTTCTTC. The V gene is TRBV6-2 or TRBV6-3, the J gene TRBJ2-1; D perhaps matches TRBD2 (6 bases). The CDR3 is 12 amino acids. Germline CDR1 is MNHEY and CDR2 is SVGEGT. V gave up 6 bases and J gave up 7 bases, with 10 bases separating them.

V and J are TRBV7-8 and TRBJ2-1, with 12 bases matching TRBD2. CDR3 length equals 15 residues. V lost 7 bases, J lost 0 bases, and 1 base stayed unmatched. Germline V lookup: CDR1 SGHVS, CDR2 FQNEAQ. The CDR3 loop is CASKLAGGSYNEQFF. The CDR3 nucleotides read TGTGCCAGCAAACTAGCGGGGGGCTCCTACAATGAGCAGTTCTTC.

CDR3 residues: CASSISRGGAGGISPLHF. The CDR3 nucleotides read TGTGCCAGTAGTATATCCCGTGGAGGGGCAGGGGGTATTTCACCCCTCCACTTT. This chain connects TRBV19 to TRBJ1-6, with 7 bases that match TRBD1. The V gene end was trimmed by 2 bases and the J gene end by 9 bases; junction bases not matched to a gene: 16. Germline V gene data show CDR1 as LNHDA and CDR2 as SQIVND (reference sequence). This CDR3 is built from 18 residues.

J is TRBJ2-7 and V is TRBV5-4; D may be TRBD1 (6 bases). Germline V gives CDR1 SGHNT, CDR2 YYREEE (reference sequence). The CDR3 length is 17 residues. V gave up 0 bases and J gave up 2 bases, with 18 bases separating them. The CDR3 spells CASSLGPRGPGAYEQYF. CDR3 nucleotide sequence: TGTGCCAGCAGCTTGGGGCCCAGGGGCCCCGGGGCCTACGAGCAGTACTTC.

V usage is TRBV7-9 and J usage is TRBJ2-2; 8 bases map to TRBD1. Per the germline V gene, CDR1 is SEHNR and CDR2 is FQNEAQ (reference sequence). With V trimmed by 5 bases and J by 4 bases, 9 bases remained unmatched. This CDR3 comprises 16 residues. The CDR3, as DNA: TGTGCCAGCAGCAACTACGCGGGACAGGTCACCGGGGAGCTGTTTTTT. Its translation: CASSNYAGQVTGELFF.

The chain couples TRBV19 to TRBJ1-4; 7 nucleotides align to TRBD1. CDR1 LNHDA and CDR2 SQIVND come from the germline V gene (reference sequence). The CDR3 is 15 amino acids. V trimming: 3 bases; J trimming: 6 bases; junction bases outside the gene matches: 7. CDR3 DNA: TGTGCCAGTAGTATCCTCGACAGGGTATATGAAAAACTGTTTTTT. Residues: CASSILDRVYEKLFF.

CDR3 sequence reads: CASSLEFVSEQFF. The CDR3 DNA reads as TGTGCCAGCAGCTTGGAATTTGTGAGTGAGCAGTTCTTC. J is TRBJ2-1 and V is TRBV5-4, with D hard to call. The CDR3 is made up of 13 amino acids. The V gene lost 0 bases and the J gene lost 9 bases, with 10 bases spanning the gap. Germline V gene data show CDR1 as SGHNT and CDR2 as YYREEE (reference sequence). Looking up the rest from reference TRBV5-4 and TRBJ2-1 gives the full variable domain: ETGVTQSPTHLIKTRGQQVTLRCSSQSGHNTVSWYQQALGQGPQFIFQYYREEENGRGNFPPRFSGLQFPNYSSELNVNALELDDSALYLCASSLEFVSEQFFGPGTRLTVL.

This sequence joins TRBV4-2 and TRBJ1-1; D may be TRBD1 (5 bases). V lost 2 bases and J 1 base, leaving 17 bases between the germline ends. Germline lookup yields CDR1 LGHNA and CDR2 YNFKEQ. The CDR3 contains 17 residues. The DNA of the CDR3 is TGTGCCAGCAGCCAACCCGTGGCGGGGGGGAGGAACACTGAAGCTTTCTTT. Its translation is CASSQPVAGGRNTEAFF.

This rearrangement joins TRBV12-5 to TRBJ1-1; D uncertain. Looked up from germline, CDR1 is LGHNT and CDR2 is FRNRAP. The CDR3 sequence is 13 residues long. Trimming stripped 3 bases from V and 5 bases from J, with 10 bases between. The CDR3 DNA sequence: TGTGCTAGTGGTTTAAGTAGATGGACTGAAGCTTTCTTT. It yields the protein CASGLSRWTEAFF.

The rearrangement uses TRBV27 and TRBJ1-5, with D maybe TRBD1 (5 bases). Germline values: CDR1 MNHEY, CDR2 SMNVEV (reference sequence). The CDR3 contains 16 residues. Trimming removed 0 bases from V and 7 bases from J, with 16 bases in between. In DNA form, the CDR3 reads TGTGCCAGCAGTTTATCTGGCCAGGGATCGTGGCAGCCCCAGCATTTT. It translates to CASSLSGQGSWQPQHF.

Only one count was recorded for this clone. The J gene is TRBJ2-3, the V gene TRBV2, with 8 nucleotides matching TRBD2. This CDR3 is built from 16 residues. The V gene's germline CDR1 is SNHLY and CDR2 FYNNEI. Trimming took 4 bases from V and 4 from J; bases not matched to a gene: 10. The CDR3 sequence is CASSAVSSGFADTQYF. CDR3 DNA sequence: TGTGCCAGCAGTGCAGTCTCTAGCGGGTTCGCAGATACGCAGTATTTT.

This clone was recorded only once. The genes are TRBV7-8 and TRBJ2-7; 8 bases align to TRBD2. The junction had 10 bases not matched to a gene; V was cut back by 1 base and J by 5 bases. This CDR3 is 16 amino acids long. The germline CDR1 and CDR2 sequences are SGHVS and FQNEAQ. CDR3 bases: TGTGCCAGCAGCTTAGTATCGGGGGGGCGCGTGAACGAGCAGTACTTC. Residues: CASSLVSGGRVNEQYF.